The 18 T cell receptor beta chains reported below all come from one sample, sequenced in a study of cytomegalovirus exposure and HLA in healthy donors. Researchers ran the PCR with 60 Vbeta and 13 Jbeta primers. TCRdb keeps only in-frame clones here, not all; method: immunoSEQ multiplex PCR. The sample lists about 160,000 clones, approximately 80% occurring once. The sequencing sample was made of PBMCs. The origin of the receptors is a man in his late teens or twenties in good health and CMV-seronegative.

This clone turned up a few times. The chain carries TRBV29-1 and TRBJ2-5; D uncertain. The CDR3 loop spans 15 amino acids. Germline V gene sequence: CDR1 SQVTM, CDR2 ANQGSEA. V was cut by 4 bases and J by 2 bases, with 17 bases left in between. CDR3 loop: CSVAEYLVLQETQYF. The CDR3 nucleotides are TGCAGCGTTGCTGAATATTTGGTCCTACAAGAGACCCAGTACTTC.

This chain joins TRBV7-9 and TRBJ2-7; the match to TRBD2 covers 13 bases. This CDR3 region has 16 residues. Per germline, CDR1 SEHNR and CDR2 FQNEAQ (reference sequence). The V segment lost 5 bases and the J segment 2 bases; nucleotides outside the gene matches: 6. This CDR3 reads CASSPRTSGGAYEQYF. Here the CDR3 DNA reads TGTGCCAGCAGCCCAAGGACTAGCGGGGGTGCCTACGAGCAGTACTTC.

Here the CDR3 reads CASSPSGFVDGYTF. The CDR3 DNA reads TGTGCCAGCAGCCCATCAGGGTTCGTTGATGGCTACACCTTC. This chain links TRBV7-2 with TRBJ1-2; weak D call: TRBD1 (5 bases). Germline CDR1 is SGHTA and CDR2 is FQGNSA. The CDR3 is 14 residues long. Trimming stripped 5 bases from V and 6 bases from J, with 16 bases between. The full variable domain, rest sourced from reference TRBV7-2 and TRBJ1-2, is GAGVSQSPSNKVTEKGKDVELRCDPISGHTALYWYRQSLGQGLEFLIYFQGNSAPDKSGLPSDRFSAERTGGSVSTLTIQRTQQEDSAVYLCASSPSGFVDGYTFGSGTRLTVV.

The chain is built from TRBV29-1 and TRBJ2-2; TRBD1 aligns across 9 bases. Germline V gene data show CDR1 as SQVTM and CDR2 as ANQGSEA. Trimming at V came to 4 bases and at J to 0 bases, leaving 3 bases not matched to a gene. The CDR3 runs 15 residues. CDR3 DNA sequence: TGCAGCGTTGGGCGACAGGGGGCGAACACCGGGGAGCTGTTTTTT. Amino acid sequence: CSVGRQGANTGELFF.

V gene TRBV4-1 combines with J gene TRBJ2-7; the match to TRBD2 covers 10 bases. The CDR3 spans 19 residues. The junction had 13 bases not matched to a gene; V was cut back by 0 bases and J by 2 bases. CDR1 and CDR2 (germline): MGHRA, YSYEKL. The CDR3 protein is CASSQDKSVAGGSTYEQYF. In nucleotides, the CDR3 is TGCGCCAGCAGCCAAGATAAGTCGGTAGCGGGAGGCTCTACCTACGAGCAGTACTTC.

CDR3 in DNA: TGCGCCAGCAGCTTGATCCCGGACAATGAGCAGTTCTTC. Protein sequence: CASSLIPDNEQFF. The chain couples TRBV5-1 to TRBJ2-1; D not certain. Trimming pared 1 base from V and 5 bases from J, leaving 7 bases between. The length of the CDR3 is 13 residues. From germline, CDR1 is SGHRS and CDR2 YFSETQ. The full variable domain, rest sourced from reference TRBV5-1 and TRBJ2-1, is KAGVTQTPRYLIKTRGQQVTLSCSPISGHRSVSWYQQTPGQGLQFLFEYFSETQRNKGNFPGRFSGRQFSNSRSEMNVSTLELGDSALYLCASSLIPDNEQFFGPGTRLTVL.

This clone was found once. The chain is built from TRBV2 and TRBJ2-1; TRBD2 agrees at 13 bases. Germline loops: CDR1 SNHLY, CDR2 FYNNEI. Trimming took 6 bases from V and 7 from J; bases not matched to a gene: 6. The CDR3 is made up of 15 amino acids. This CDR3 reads CASRLAGGIGNEQFF. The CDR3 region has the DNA TGTGCCAGCAGACTAGCGGGAGGGATTGGGAATGAGCAGTTCTTC.

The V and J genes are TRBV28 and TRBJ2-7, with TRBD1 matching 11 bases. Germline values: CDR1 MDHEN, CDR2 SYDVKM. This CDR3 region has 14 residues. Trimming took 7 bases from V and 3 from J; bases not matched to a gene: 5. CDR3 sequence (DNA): TGTGCCAGCAAGGTCGGGACAGGGGGCTACGAGCAGTACTTC. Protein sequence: CASKVGTGGYEQYF.

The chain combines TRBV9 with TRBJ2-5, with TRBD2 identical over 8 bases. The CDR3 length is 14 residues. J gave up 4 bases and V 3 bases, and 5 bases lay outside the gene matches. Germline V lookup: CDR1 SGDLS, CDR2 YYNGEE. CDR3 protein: CASSGGGLGETQYF. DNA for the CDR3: TGTGCCAGCAGCGGCGGGGGGCTCGGAGAGACCCAGTACTTC.

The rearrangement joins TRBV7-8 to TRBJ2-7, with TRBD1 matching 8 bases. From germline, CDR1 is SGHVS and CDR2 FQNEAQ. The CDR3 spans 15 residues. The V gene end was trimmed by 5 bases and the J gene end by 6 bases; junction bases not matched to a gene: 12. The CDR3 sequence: CASSPRGQGAGEQYF. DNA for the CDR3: TGTGCCAGCAGCCCCCGGGGGCAGGGGGCTGGCGAGCAGTACTTC.

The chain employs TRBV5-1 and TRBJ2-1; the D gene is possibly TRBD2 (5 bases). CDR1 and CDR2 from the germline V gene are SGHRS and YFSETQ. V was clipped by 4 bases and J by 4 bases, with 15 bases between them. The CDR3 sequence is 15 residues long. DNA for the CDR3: TGCGCCAGCAGCCCGGACTCGTACCTATACAATGAGCAGTTCTTC. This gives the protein CASSPDSYLYNEQFF.

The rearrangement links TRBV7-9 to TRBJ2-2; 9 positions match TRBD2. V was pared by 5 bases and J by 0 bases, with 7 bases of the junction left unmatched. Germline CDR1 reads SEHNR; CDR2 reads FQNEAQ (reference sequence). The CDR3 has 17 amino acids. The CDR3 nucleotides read TGTGCCAGCAGCCGAAGACTAGCGGAAGCGAACACCGGGGAGCTGTTTTTT. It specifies CASSRRLAEANTGELFF. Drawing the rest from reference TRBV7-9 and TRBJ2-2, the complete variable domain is DTGVSQNPRHKITKRGQNVTFRCDPISEHNRLYWYRQTLGQGPEFLTYFQNEAQLEKSRLLSDRFSAERPKGSFSTLEIQRTEQGDSAMYLCASSRRLAEANTGELFFGEGSRLTVL.

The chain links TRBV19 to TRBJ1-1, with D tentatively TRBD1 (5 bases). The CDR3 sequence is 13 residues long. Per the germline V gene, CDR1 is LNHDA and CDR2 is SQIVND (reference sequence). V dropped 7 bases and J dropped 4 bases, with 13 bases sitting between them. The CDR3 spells CASTQGVGTEAFF. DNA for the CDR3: TGTGCCAGTACTCAGGGTGTTGGCACTGAAGCTTTCTTT. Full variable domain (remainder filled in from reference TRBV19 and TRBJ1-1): DGGITQSPKYLFRKEGQNVTLSCEQNLNHDAMYWYRQDPGQGLRLIYYSQIVNDFQKGDIAEGYSVSREKKESFPLTVTSAQKNPTAFYLCASTQGVGTEAFFGQGTRLTVV.

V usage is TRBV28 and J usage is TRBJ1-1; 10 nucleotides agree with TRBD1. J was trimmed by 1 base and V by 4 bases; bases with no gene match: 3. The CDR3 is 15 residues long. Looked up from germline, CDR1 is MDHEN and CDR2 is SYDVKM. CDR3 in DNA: TGTGCCAGCAGTTCGACAGGGGGCGCGAACACTGAAGCTTTCTTT. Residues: CASSSTGGANTEAFF.

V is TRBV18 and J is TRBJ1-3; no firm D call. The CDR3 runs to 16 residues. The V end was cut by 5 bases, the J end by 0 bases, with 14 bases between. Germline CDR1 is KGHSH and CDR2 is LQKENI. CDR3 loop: CASSRSGPDSGNTIYF. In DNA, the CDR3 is TGTGCCAGCTCAAGGAGCGGACCCGACTCTGGAAACACCATATATTTT.

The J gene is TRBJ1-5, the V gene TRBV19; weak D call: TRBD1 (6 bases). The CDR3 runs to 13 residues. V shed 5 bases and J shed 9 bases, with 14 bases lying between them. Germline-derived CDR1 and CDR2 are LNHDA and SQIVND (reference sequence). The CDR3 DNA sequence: TGTGCCAGTAGTCCCCCAGGGGTCGGGCCCCAGCATTTT. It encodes CASSPPGVGPQHF.

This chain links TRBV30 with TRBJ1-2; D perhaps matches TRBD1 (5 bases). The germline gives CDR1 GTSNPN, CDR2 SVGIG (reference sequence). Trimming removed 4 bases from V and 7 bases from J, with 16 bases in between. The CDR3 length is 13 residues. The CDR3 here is CAWTWGGRGGYTF. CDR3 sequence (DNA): TGTGCCTGGACCTGGGGGGGAAGAGGTGGCTACACCTTC. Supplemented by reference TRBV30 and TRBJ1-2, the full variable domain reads SQTIHQWPATLVQPVGSPLSLECTVEGTSNPNLYWYRQAAGRGLQLLFYSVGIGQISSEVPQNLSASRPQDRQFILSSKKLLLSDSGFYLCAWTWGGRGGYTFGSGTRLTVV.

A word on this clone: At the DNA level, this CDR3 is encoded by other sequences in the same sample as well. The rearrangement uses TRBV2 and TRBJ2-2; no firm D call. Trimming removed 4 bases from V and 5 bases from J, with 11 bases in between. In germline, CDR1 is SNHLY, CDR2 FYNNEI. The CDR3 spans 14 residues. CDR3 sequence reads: CASSGPPGTGELFF. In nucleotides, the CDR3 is TGTGCCAGCAGTGGACCTCCAGGAACCGGGGAGCTGTTTTTT.